Each of the 10 T cell receptor beta chains below was sequenced from the same sample in a study of T cell repertoires in MIS-A myocarditis. TCRdb's table, derived via immunoSEQ multiplex PCR, lists solely in-frame clones and lacks some. The sample comprises some 10,000 clones, roughly 89% of which are singletons, and just over 2% rests with the top ten. Material: thoracic lymph node tissue obtained at autopsy. These TCRs come from a man between 18 and 29 years old with fulminant myocarditis from multisystem inflammatory syndrome in adults (MIS-A) after COVID-19.

J is TRBJ2-2 and V is TRBV11-3; TRBD1 aligns across 7 bases. The junction had 1 base not matched to a gene; V was cut back by 2 bases and J by 1 base. Looked up from germline, CDR1 is SGHNT and CDR2 is YENEEA. The CDR3 is 15 residues long. In DNA, the CDR3 is TGTGCCAGCAGCTTAAACAGGGGGAACACCGGGGAGCTGTTTTTT. Residues: CASSLNRGNTGELFF.

This chain joins TRBV4-1 and TRBJ1-2; 10 nucleotides align to TRBD1. Germline V gene lookup returns CDR1 MGHRA and CDR2 YSYEKL. Trimming took 4 bases from V and 2 from J; bases not matched to a gene: 1. This CDR3 spans 14 amino acids. In DNA form, the CDR3 reads TGCGCCAGCAGCCCGGGACAGGGGAACTATGGCTACACCTTC. This sequence encodes CASSPGQGNYGYTF.

This chain links TRBV11-2 with TRBJ2-7; 7 bases align to TRBD1. The CDR3 is 15 residues long. CDR1 is SGHAT, CDR2 FQNNGV, per germline. The J segment lost 0 bases and the V segment lost 7 bases, leaving 9 bases of the junction unmatched. The CDR3 DNA is TGTGCCAGCACCCCAAGGGCAGGGGGCTCCTACGAGCAGTACTTC. It specifies CASTPRAGGSYEQYF.

In its sample, this clone was seen once. The V gene is TRBV4-2, the J gene TRBJ1-2, with a weak D call TRBD1 (5 bases). Per germline, CDR1 LGHNA and CDR2 YNFKEQ. This CDR3 spans 18 amino acids. Trimming took off 2 bases at V and 5 bases at J, with 24 bases between the two ends. CDR3 in amino acids: CASSQQKGSGTEQYGYTF. The CDR3, as DNA: TGTGCCAGCAGCCAACAAAAAGGGTCCGGGACGGAACAATATGGCTACACCTTC.

The chain recombines TRBV5-1 with TRBJ1-1, with 8 bases that match TRBD1. The germline V gene encodes CDR1 SGHRS and CDR2 YFSETQ. This CDR3 contains 13 residues. The V and J ends lost 2 bases and 6 bases, in that order; junction bases with no gene match: 3. CDR3 region: CASSFRQGSEAFF. CDR3 nucleotide sequence: TGCGCCAGCAGCTTTAGACAGGGGTCTGAAGCTTTCTTT.

The V and J genes are TRBV19 and TRBJ2-7; 9 bases map to TRBD2. The CDR3 consists of 15 residues. Germline-derived CDR1 and CDR2 are LNHDA and SQIVND (reference sequence). The V and J ends lost 2 bases and 1 base, in that order; junction bases with no gene match: 3. The CDR3 loop is CASSIRLAGSYEQYF. The CDR3 coding sequence is TGTGCCAGTAGTATACGGCTAGCGGGATCCTACGAGCAGTACTTC.

V is TRBV13 and J is TRBJ1-1; no definite D call. Trimming took 0 bases from V and 0 from J, leaving 5 bases between them. Germline V lookup: CDR1 PRHDT, CDR2 FYEKMQ (reference sequence). The CDR3 loop spans 14 amino acids. The CDR3 DNA follows: TGTGCCAGCAGCTTAGGGGAAATGAACACTGAAGCTTTCTTT. This translates into CASSLGEMNTEAFF. The variable domain in full, with the rest retrieved from reference TRBV13 and TRBJ1-1, is AAGVIQSPRHLIKEKRETATLKCYPIPRHDTVYWYQQGPGQDPQFLISFYEKMQSDKGSIPDRFSAQQFSDYHSELNMSSLELGDSALYFCASSLGEMNTEAFFGQGTRLTVV.

This clone occurred once. This sequence joins TRBV9 and TRBJ2-7; D possibly corresponds to TRBD2 (6 bases). V lost 1 base and J lost 2, with 10 bases in between. Germline CDR1 is SGDLS and CDR2 is YYNGEE. The CDR3 is made up of 14 amino acids. The CDR3 here is CASSVSGRAYEQYF. CDR3 DNA: TGTGCCAGCAGCGTATCCGGGAGAGCCTACGAGCAGTACTTC.

CDR3 sequence (DNA): TGTGCCAGCTCACTAACAGGGGGCCCGGGGATTAGCAATCAGCCCCAGCATTTT. Translating it yields CASSLTGGPGISNQPQHF. This chain links TRBV18 with TRBJ1-5, with TRBD1 identical over 9 bases. This CDR3 has 18 residues. The V gene's germline CDR1 is KGHSH and CDR2 LQKENI. Unmatched junction bases numbered 10, after V lost 4 bases and J lost 0 bases.

The chain carries TRBV24-1 and TRBJ2-2; D unresolved. This CDR3 has 15 residues. From germline, CDR1 is KGHDR and CDR2 SFDVKD. Deletions cut 1 base from V and 0 bases from J, with 5 bases between. The CDR3 sequence is CATSDFGPNTGELFF. As DNA, the CDR3 is TGTGCCACCAGTGATTTTGGGCCGAACACCGGGGAGCTGTTTTTT.